These 29 T cell receptor beta chains were all obtained from the same sample, sequenced in a study of blood T cell repertoires in COVID-19. Using immunoSEQ multiplex PCR, the repertoire was profiled, and TCRdb retains in-frame clones only, with some absent. The sample shows 110,000 or so clones, roughly nine tenths of them seen only once. Specimen: peripheral blood. These TCRs come from a man aged 65 to 79 who had recovered from COVID-19.

Here the CDR3 DNA reads TGTGCCTGGAGTGTATGGCACATGAACACTGAAGCTTTCTTT. Protein product: CAWSVWHMNTEAFF. The rearrangement uses TRBV30 and TRBJ1-1; no firm D call. V lost 0 bases and J lost 0, with 8 bases in between. The CDR3 has 14 amino acids. Germline loops: CDR1 GTSNPN, CDR2 SVGIG (reference sequence).

This clone has only one observation. V and J are TRBV7-2 and TRBJ2-1, with 7 bases that match TRBD2. Germline V gene sequence: CDR1 SGHTA, CDR2 FQGNSA. The CDR3 contains 15 residues. Trimming took 4 bases from V and 3 from J; bases not matched to a gene: 6. The CDR3 DNA reads TGTGCCAGCAGCTGGGCTAGCGGAAACTACAATGAGCAGTTCTTC. Encoded protein: CASSWASGNYNEQFF.

CDR3 nucleotide sequence: TGTGCCAGCAGTTACGGGACAGCCACTGAAGCTTTCTTT. This gives the protein CASSYGTATEAFF. The chain recombines TRBV6-5 with TRBJ1-1; 7 nucleotides match TRBD1. Germline V gene data show CDR1 as MNHEY and CDR2 as SVGAGI. Trimming removed 2 bases from V and 4 bases from J; junction bases left unmatched: 1. This CDR3 has 13 amino acids.

The chain couples TRBV28 to TRBJ1-1, with TRBD1 as a possible D gene (5 bases). Trimming removed 4 bases at V and 1 base at J, with 13 bases between. Germline CDR1 reads MDHEN; CDR2 reads SYDVKM. The CDR3 sequence is 15 residues long. The CDR3, as DNA: TGTGCCAGCAGTTCCCCCTCTACAGGGAACACTGAAGCTTTCTTT. This translates into CASSSPSTGNTEAFF.

This clone was seen a single time. At one boundary the junction diverges from the germline segment, which might be a read error. The chain links TRBV6-6 to TRBJ2-7; TRBD1 aligns across 10 bases. The CDR3 is 16 amino acids. The V gene's germline CDR1 is MNHNY and CDR2 SVGAGI (reference sequence). CDR3 region: CASSYSRTGGGYEQYF. CDR3 DNA sequence: TGTGCCAGCAGCTACTCGAGGACAGGGGGAGGCTACGAGCAGTACTTC.

V usage is TRBV7-9 and J usage is TRBJ1-2, with TRBD1 identical over 10 bases. Germline V CDR1 and CDR2: SEHNR, FQNEAQ (reference sequence). The CDR3 consists of 16 residues. With 6 bases clipped from V and 7 bases from J, the junction kept 14 bases outside the gene matches. For the CDR3, the DNA is TGTGCCAGCAGTCGAGGGGGGACAGGGGAAAATTCTGGCTACACCTTC. Its protein product is CASSRGGTGENSGYTF.

The chain is built from TRBV5-1 and TRBJ2-5; 7 bases line up with TRBD2. V lost 0 bases and J lost 5; bases outside the gene matches: 13. Germline V lookup: CDR1 SGHRS, CDR2 YFSETQ. The CDR3 has 17 amino acids. The CDR3 DNA reads TGCGCCAGCAGCTTGGTGCGGGATCCGGGAGGAGGTGAGACCCAGTACTTC. This translates into CASSLVRDPGGGETQYF.

The chain employs TRBV6-1 and TRBJ2-3, with 7 bases that match TRBD2. J was trimmed by 4 bases and V by 3 bases; bases with no gene match: 4. Germline V gene data show CDR1 as MNHNS and CDR2 as SASEGT. The CDR3 length is 14 residues. The CDR3 nucleotides read TGTGCCAGCAGTGAGTTGGCGGGGGCAGATACGCAGTATTTT. This translates into CASSELAGADTQYF.

The chain's CDR3 is CASSPQGGTFAGAFF. DNA for the CDR3: TGTGCCAGCAGCCCACAGGGGGGGACTTTTGCGGGAGCTTTCTTT. The chain combines TRBV7-9 with TRBJ1-1; 8 nucleotides agree with TRBD1. The CDR3 sequence is 15 residues long. Germline V gene sequence: CDR1 SEHNR, CDR2 FQNEAQ (reference sequence). Trimming took 5 bases from V and 10 from J; bases not matched to a gene: 15. Full variable domain (outside the CDR3, taken from reference TRBV7-9 and TRBJ1-1): DTGVSQNPRHKITKRGQNVTFRCDPISEHNRLYWYRQTLGQGPEFLTYFQNEAQLEKSRLLSDRFSAERPKGSFSTLEIQRTEQGDSAMYLCASSPQGGTFAGAFFGQGTRLTVV.

The chain has TRBV9 and TRBJ1-2; TRBD1 matches 9 bases. From germline, CDR1 is SGDLS and CDR2 YYNGEE. V dropped 4 bases and J dropped 4; count of bases not matched to a gene: 8. The CDR3 is made up of 15 amino acids. CDR3 nucleotides: TGTGCCAGCAGCCCAGCGGACAGGGGCGTCTATGGCTACACCTTC. Translating it yields CASSPADRGVYGYTF.

The chain links TRBV7-2 to TRBJ1-2; possibly TRBD1 for D (5 bases). This CDR3 has 16 residues. Germline assignment: CDR1 SGHTA and CDR2 FQGNSA. V was shortened by 1 base and J by 2 bases, with 14 bases between the two germline ends. DNA for the CDR3: TGTGCCAGCAGCTTAGGGGTCCCCTCAGGGAACTATGGCTACACCTTC. Amino acid sequence: CASSLGVPSGNYGYTF.

This chain links TRBV5-8 with TRBJ2-5; possible D gene TRBD2, 6 bases. This CDR3 has 14 residues. The germline V gene has CDR1 SGHTS and CDR2 YDEGEE. The V end lost 1 base, the J end lost 4 bases, and 11 bases lay between the germline ends. CDR3 in amino acids: CASSLMRRGETQYF. CDR3 DNA sequence: TGTGCCAGCAGCTTGATGAGGAGGGGAGAGACCCAGTACTTC.

The V and J genes are TRBV5-5 and TRBJ2-1; 9 bases match TRBD2. Germline lookup yields CDR1 SGHKS and CDR2 YYEKEE (reference sequence). This CDR3 has 15 residues. Germline trimming cut 3 bases from V and 11 bases from J; bases unmatched to any gene: 12. The CDR3 reads CASSYGLALSQKQFF. The CDR3 region has the DNA TGTGCCAGCAGCTACGGACTAGCGCTCTCTCAGAAGCAGTTCTTC.

The rearrangement links TRBV5-1 to TRBJ1-1; perhaps TRBD1 as D (5 bases). Germline assignment: CDR1 SGHRS and CDR2 YFSETQ. Trimming removed 4 bases from V and 1 base from J, with 17 bases in between. This CDR3 region has 16 residues. CDR3 protein: CASSPSLRDWNTEAFF. The CDR3 DNA is TGCGCCAGCAGCCCAAGCCTCCGGGACTGGAACACTGAAGCTTTCTTT.

This clone was observed a single time. J is TRBJ1-2 and V is TRBV7-3; weak D call: TRBD1 (5 bases). Looked up from germline, CDR1 is SGHTA and CDR2 is FQGTGA. V gave up 4 bases and J gave up 6 bases, with 12 bases separating them. The CDR3 is 13 amino acids. Written as DNA, the CDR3 is TGTGCCAGCAGCTGGGGCCCTGGCGATGGCTACACCTTC. This encodes CASSWGPGDGYTF.

This chain connects TRBV5-4 to TRBJ2-7; tentative D call: TRBD2 (6 bases). CDR1 is SGHNT, CDR2 YYREEE, per germline (reference sequence). CDR3 size: 14 residues. Trimming removed 1 base from V and 5 bases from J, with 13 bases in between. CDR3 nucleotides: TGTGCCAGCAGCTTGAGTGGGGGGAAGGACGAGCAGTACTTC. This sequence encodes CASSLSGGKDEQYF.

This rearrangement joins TRBV5-1 to TRBJ2-7; 9 positions match TRBD2. J gave up 1 base and V 0 bases, and 2 bases lay outside the gene matches. This CDR3 is built from 15 residues. The germline gives CDR1 SGHRS, CDR2 YFSETQ. The CDR3 spells CASSLGLAVSYEQYF. In DNA, the CDR3 is TGCGCCAGCAGCTTGGGACTAGCGGTTTCCTACGAGCAGTACTTC.

The chain couples TRBV5-5 to TRBJ2-5; D may be TRBD1 (6 bases). V was shortened by 4 bases and J by 4 bases, with 14 bases between the two germline ends. Germline lookup yields CDR1 SGHKS and CDR2 YYEKEE (reference sequence). CDR3 length: 14 amino acids. The DNA for the CDR3 is TGTGCCAGCAGCCCAATACAGGGAAGAGAGACCCAGTACTTC. As protein: CASSPIQGRETQYF.

The chain links TRBV27 to TRBJ2-3; 15 bases fit TRBD2. With 4 bases clipped from V and 4 bases from J, the junction kept 9 bases outside the gene matches. The CDR3 extends over 18 amino acids. Germline V gene data show CDR1 as MNHEY and CDR2 as SMNVEV (reference sequence). The CDR3 DNA reads TGTGCCAGCAGTTCCCGGACTAGCGGGAGGGCCCCCCCAGATACGCAGTATTTT. Encoded protein: CASSSRTSGRAPPDTQYF.

The chain has TRBV10-3 and TRBJ1-3; TRBD1 matches 9 bases. The CDR3 sequence is 15 residues long. The germline V gene encodes CDR1 ENHRY and CDR2 SYGVKD. J was trimmed by 3 bases and V by 10 bases; bases with no gene match: 10. The CDR3 DNA reads TGTGCCAGCCGCAACGACAGGGGGAGTGGAAACACCATATATTTT. It encodes CASRNDRGSGNTIYF.

The rearrangement joins TRBV5-1 to TRBJ2-5; D gene ambiguous. This CDR3 contains 15 residues. The germline V gene has CDR1 SGHRS and CDR2 YFSETQ. The germline V and J ends were trimmed by 0 bases and 1 base, with 10 bases remaining between them. The CDR3 sequence is CASSLGSSRQETQYF. The CDR3, as DNA: TGCGCCAGCAGCTTGGGGTCAAGCCGCCAAGAGACCCAGTACTTC.

The chain carries TRBV7-2 and TRBJ2-6, with D possibly being TRBD1 (6 bases). Germline CDR1 and CDR2: SGHTA and FQGNSA. This CDR3 is 16 amino acids long. V was shortened by 2 bases and J by 2 bases, with 10 bases between the two germline ends. This CDR3 reads CASSLTDSTGANVLTF. The CDR3 DNA reads TGTGCCAGCAGCTTAACGGACAGCACTGGGGCCAACGTCCTGACTTTC.

This clone was seen once. The V and J genes are TRBV2 and TRBJ1-3, with D uncertain. The CDR3 loop spans 13 amino acids. V lost 7 bases to trimming and J lost 1 base, with 8 bases between them. Germline V lookup: CDR1 SNHLY, CDR2 FYNNEI. The CDR3: CASIRGSGNTIYF. Written as DNA, the CDR3 is TGTGCCAGCATTCGAGGGTCTGGAAACACCATATATTTT.

This clone was picked up a small number of times. The chain employs TRBV19 and TRBJ2-3; D gene uncertain. Germline assignment: CDR1 LNHDA and CDR2 SQIVND (reference sequence). Trimming pared 3 bases from V and 2 bases from J, leaving 9 bases between. CDR3 size: 14 residues. Written as DNA, the CDR3 is TGTGCCAGTAGTATCTCTCAGTACACAGATACGCAGTATTTT. Translated: CASSISQYTDTQYF. The full variable domain, with the rest looked up from reference TRBV19 and TRBJ2-3, is DGGITQSPKYLFRKEGQNVTLSCEQNLNHDAMYWYRQDPGQGLRLIYYSQIVNDFQKGDIAEGYSVSREKKESFPLTVTSAQKNPTAFYLCASSISQYTDTQYFGPGTRLTVL.

V usage is TRBV29-1 and J usage is TRBJ2-3; TRBD2 matches 8 bases. Trimming removed 5 bases from V and 4 bases from J; junction bases left unmatched: 14. The CDR3 sequence is 16 residues long. The V gene's germline CDR1 is SQVTM and CDR2 ANQGSEA. The CDR3: CSVIGNSGKKPDTQYF. The CDR3, as DNA: TGCAGCGTTATAGGCAATAGCGGGAAAAAGCCAGATACGCAGTATTTT.

V usage is TRBV5-1 and J usage is TRBJ2-1, with 9 bases matching TRBD2. This CDR3 has 13 amino acids. V was clipped by 8 bases and J by 9 bases; unmatched bases: 9. Germline lookup yields CDR1 SGHRS and CDR2 YFSETQ. CDR3 sequence (DNA): TGCGCCAGTATAGCGGGAGACGGTGTTGAGCAGTTCTTC. This encodes CASIAGDGVEQFF.

This clone has a handful of counts. This chain connects TRBV18 to TRBJ1-5; no reliable D call. The CDR3 totals 13 residues. V lost 5 bases to trimming and J lost 7 bases, with 12 bases between them. Germline-derived CDR1 and CDR2 are KGHSH and LQKENI. As DNA, the CDR3 is TGTGCCAGCTCAGACAACGAACCGCAGCCCCAGCATTTT. This gives the protein CASSDNEPQPQHF.

This clone came up many times. The V and J genes are TRBV7-2 and TRBJ1-2, with 8 positions matching TRBD1. The CDR3 loop spans 14 amino acids. The germline CDR1 and CDR2 sequences are SGHTA and FQGNSA. Trimming cost V 3 bases and J 2 bases; bases outside gene matches: 2. The CDR3 region has the DNA TGTGCCAGCAGCTTTTACAGGGGGAACTATGGCTACACCTTC. This gives the protein CASSFYRGNYGYTF.

The V and J genes are TRBV9 and TRBJ1-6; a possible D gene is TRBD1 (5 bases). The CDR3 runs to 12 residues. Germline assignment: CDR1 SGDLS and CDR2 YYNGEE. The V end lost 2 bases, the J end lost 12 bases, and 9 bases lay between the germline ends. Written as DNA, the CDR3 is TGTGCCAGCAGCGTCTTGGGGGGACCCCTCCACTTT. Translating gives CASSVLGGPLHF.